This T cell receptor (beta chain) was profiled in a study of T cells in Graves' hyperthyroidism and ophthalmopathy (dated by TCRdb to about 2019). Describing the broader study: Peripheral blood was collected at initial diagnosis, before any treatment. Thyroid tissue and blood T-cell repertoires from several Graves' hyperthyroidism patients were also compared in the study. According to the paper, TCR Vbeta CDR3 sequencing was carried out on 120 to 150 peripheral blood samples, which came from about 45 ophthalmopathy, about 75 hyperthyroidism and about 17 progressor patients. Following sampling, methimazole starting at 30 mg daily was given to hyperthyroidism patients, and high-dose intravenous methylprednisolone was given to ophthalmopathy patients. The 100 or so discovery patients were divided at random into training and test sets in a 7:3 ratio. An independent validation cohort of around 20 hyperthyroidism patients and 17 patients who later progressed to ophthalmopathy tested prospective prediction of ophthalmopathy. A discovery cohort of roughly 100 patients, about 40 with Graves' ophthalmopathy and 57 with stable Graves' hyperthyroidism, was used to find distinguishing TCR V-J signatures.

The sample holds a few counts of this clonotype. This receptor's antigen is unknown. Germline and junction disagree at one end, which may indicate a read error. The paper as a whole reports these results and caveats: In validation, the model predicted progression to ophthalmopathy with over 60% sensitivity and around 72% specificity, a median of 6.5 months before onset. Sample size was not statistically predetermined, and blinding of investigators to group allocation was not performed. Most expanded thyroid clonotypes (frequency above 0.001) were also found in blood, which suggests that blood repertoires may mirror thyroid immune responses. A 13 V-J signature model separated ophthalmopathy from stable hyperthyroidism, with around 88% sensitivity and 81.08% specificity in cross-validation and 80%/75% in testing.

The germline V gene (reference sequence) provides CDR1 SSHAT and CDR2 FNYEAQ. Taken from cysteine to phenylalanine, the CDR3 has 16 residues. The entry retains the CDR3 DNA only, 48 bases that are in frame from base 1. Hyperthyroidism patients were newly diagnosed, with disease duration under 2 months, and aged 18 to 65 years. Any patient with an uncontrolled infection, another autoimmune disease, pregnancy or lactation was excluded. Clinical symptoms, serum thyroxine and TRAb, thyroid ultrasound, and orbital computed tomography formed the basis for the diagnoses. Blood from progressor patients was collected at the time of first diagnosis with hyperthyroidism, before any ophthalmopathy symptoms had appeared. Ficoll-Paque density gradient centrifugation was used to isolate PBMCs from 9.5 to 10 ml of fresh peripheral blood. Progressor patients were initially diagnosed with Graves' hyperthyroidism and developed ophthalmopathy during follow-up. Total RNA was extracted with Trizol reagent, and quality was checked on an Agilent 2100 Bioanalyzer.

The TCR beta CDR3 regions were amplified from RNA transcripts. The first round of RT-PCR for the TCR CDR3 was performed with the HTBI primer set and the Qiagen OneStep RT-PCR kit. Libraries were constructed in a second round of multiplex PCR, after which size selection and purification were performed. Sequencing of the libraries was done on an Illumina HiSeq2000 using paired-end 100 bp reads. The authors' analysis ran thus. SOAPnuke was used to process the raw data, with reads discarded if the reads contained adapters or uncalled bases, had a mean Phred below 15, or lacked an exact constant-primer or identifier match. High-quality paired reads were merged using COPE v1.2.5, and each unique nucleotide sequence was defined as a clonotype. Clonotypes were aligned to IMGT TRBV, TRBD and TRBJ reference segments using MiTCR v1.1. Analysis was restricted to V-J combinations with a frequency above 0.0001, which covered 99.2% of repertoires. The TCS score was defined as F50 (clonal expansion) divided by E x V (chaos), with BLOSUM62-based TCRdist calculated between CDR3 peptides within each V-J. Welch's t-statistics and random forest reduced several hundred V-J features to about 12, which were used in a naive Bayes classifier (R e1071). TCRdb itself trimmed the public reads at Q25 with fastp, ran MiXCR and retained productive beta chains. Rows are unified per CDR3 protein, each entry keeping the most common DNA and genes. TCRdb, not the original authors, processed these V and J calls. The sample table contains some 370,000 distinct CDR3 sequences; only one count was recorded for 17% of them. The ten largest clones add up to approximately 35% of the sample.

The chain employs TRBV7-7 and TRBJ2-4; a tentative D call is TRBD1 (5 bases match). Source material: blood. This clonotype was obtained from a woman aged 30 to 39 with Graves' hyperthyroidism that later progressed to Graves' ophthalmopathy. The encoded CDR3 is CASSLRQDRGKNIQYF. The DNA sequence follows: TGTGCTAGCAGCTTACGGCAGGATAGGGGCAAAAACATTCAGTACTTC.